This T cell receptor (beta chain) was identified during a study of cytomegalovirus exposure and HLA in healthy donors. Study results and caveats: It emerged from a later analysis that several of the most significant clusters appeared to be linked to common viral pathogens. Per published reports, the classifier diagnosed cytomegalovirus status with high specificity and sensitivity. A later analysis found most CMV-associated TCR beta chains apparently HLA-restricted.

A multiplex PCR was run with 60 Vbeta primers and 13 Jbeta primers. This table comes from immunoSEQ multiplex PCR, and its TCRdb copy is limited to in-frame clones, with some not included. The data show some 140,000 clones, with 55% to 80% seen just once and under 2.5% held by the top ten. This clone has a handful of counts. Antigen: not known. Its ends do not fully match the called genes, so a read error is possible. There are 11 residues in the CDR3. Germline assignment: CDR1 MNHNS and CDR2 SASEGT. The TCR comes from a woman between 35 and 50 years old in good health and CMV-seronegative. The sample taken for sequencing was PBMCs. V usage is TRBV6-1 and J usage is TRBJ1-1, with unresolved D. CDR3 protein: CASSEVEGPNF. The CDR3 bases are TGTGCCAGCAGTGAGGTGGAGGGTCCCAACTTT.